The sequence of this T cell receptor (beta chain) was determined in a study of vaccination and CD4 T cells after COVID-19. Cultured CD4+ T-cell DNA underwent Oncomine TCR Beta short-read sequencing. TCRdb analysed the PCR reads with MiXCR anew, one entry per CDR3 protein. The table records around 20,000 distinct CDR3 sequences, under 60% of them present only once. To note about this clonotype: Its target is unknown.

Per germline, CDR1 SGHTA and CDR2 FQGNSA. V lost 1 base, J lost 8 bases, and 3 bases lay in between. CDR3 length: 11 residues. Indicated treatment: approximately 9-day PBMC culture with coronavirus spike peptide pools or control peptides (ViraFEST assay). This chain joins TRBV7-2 and TRBJ1-3; no clear D. This specimen consisted of CD4+ T cells from blood, cultured in vitro, obtained after SARS-CoV-2 vaccination. The receptor was isolated from a human donor who had recovered from COVID-19. This CDR3 is CASSLGYTIYF. The CDR3 nucleotides read TGTGCCAGCAGCTTAGGATACACCATATATTTT. The variable domain in full, completed from reference TRBV7-2 and TRBJ1-3, reads GAGVSQSPSNKVTEKGKDVELRCDPISGHTALYWYRQSLGQGLEFLIYFQGNSAPDKSGLPSDRFSAERTGGSVSTLTIQRTQQEDSAVYLCASSLGYTIYFGEGSWLTVV.